This T cell receptor beta chain stems from a study of blood T cell repertoires in COVID-19. The V gene's germline CDR1 is LNHDA and CDR2 SQIVND (reference sequence). The J segment lost 7 bases and the V segment lost 4 bases, leaving 5 bases of the junction unmatched. The CDR3 runs to 14 residues. In the original workflow: Nucleated cell number was recorded as an estimate derived from reference gene primer amplification. Method: immunoSEQ multiplex PCR; TCRdb's copy keeps in-frame clones and lacks some. V, J and clone size derive from that table, while D and trimming were established from the DNA sequence. The sample lists about 200,000 clones, roughly 82% occurring once.

The chain employs TRBV19 and TRBJ1-5, with 9 bases that match TRBD1. Sequenced sample: peripheral blood. This clonotype was obtained from a woman in her sixties with COVID-19, enrolled during active disease. CDR3 region: CASSKGTGYQPQHF. As DNA, the CDR3 is TGTGCCAGTAGTAAAGGGACAGGGTACCAGCCCCAGCATTTT. Looking up the rest from reference TRBV19 and TRBJ1-5 gives the full variable domain: DGGITQSPKYLFRKEGQNVTLSCEQNLNHDAMYWYRQDPGQGLRLIYYSQIVNDFQKGDIAEGYSVSREKKESFPLTVTSAQKNPTAFYLCASSKGTGYQPQHFGDGTRLSIL.